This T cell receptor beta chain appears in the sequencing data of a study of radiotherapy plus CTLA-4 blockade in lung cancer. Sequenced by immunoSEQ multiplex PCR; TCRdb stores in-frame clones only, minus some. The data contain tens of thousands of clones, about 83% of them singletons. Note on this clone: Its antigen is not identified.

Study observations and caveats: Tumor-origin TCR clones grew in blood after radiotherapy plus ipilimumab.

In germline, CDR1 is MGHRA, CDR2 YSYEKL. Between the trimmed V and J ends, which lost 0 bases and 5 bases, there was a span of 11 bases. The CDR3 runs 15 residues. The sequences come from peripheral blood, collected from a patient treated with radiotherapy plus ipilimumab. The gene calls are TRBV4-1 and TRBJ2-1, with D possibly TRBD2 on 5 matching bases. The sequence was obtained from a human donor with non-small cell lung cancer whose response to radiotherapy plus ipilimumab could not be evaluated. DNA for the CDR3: TGCGCCAGCAGCCAAGACGCACTAGTCAACAATGAGCAGTTCTTC. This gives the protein CASSQDALVNNEQFF.